Listed below are T cell receptor beta chains from one sample, sequenced in a study of blood T cell repertoires in COVID-19. Assay: immunoSEQ multiplex PCR; the TCRdb copy retains only in-frame clones and omits some. The sample lists more than 250,000 clones; roughly 88% were seen once. The sample was PBMCs or T cells enriched from blood (not recorded which). All receptors come from a woman in her thirties or forties with acute COVID-19. Each CDR3 is given with its conserved first and last residue. A D gene is named only where the DNA matches it firmly. Size is omitted from some rows. Given values are once, few, many or a class for expanded clones.

>15|TRBD2|.|TRBV6-6|TRBJ2-1
CASRPSSGVYNEQFF
TGTGCCAGCAGACCCTCTAGCGGGGTCTACAATGAGCAGTTCTTC
>20|TRBD2|.|TRBV4-1|TRBJ2-7
CASSQDRGRTGTSGSYEQYF
TGCGCCAGCAGCCAAGATCGCGGGCGAACCGGGACTAGCGGTTCCTACGAGCAGTACTTC
>18|TRBD1|.|TRBV5-1|TRBJ2-2
CASSSEPGTGGNGGELFF
TGCGCCAGCAGCAGTGAACCCGGGACAGGGGGCAACGGCGGGGAGCTGTTTTTT
>15|.|.|TRBV11-2|TRBJ1-1
CASSLGPTGDTEAFF
TGTGCCAGCAGCTTAGGTCCCACAGGCGACACTGAAGCTTTCTTT
>13|TRBD1|.|TRBV29-1|TRBJ1-2
CSVKQGAVRGYTF
TGCAGCGTAAAACAGGGGGCCGTTAGGGGCTACACCTTC
>14|TRBD1|.|TRBV5-1|TRBJ2-5
CASSTYRGQETQYF
TGCGCCAGCAGCACCTACAGGGGGCAAGAGACCCAGTACTTC
>14|TRBD1|.|TRBV28|TRBJ2-7
CASSVADRDYEQYF
TGTGCCAGCAGCGTCGCGGACAGGGACTACGAGCAGTACTTC
>13|.|few|TRBV29-1|TRBJ1-5
CSVLGDSNQPQHF
TGCAGCGTCCTCGGGGATAGCAATCAGCCCCAGCATTTT
>16|TRBD1|once|TRBV28|TRBJ2-5
CASSPLGQGSSETQYF
TGTGCCAGCAGCCCCCTGGGACAGGGGTCGTCAGAGACCCAGTACTTC
>13|.|few|TRBV27|TRBJ2-1
CASSLGGWQGQFF
TGTGCCAGCAGTTTAGGGGGGTGGCAGGGGCAGTTCTTC
>15|TRBD2|.|TRBV4-2|TRBJ2-5
CASSQGGSGVGTQYF
TGTGCCAGCAGCCAAGGAGGTAGCGGGGTAGGGACCCAGTACTTC
>11|.|.|TRBV27|TRBJ2-1
CASTRYNEQFF
TGTGCCAGCACCCGCTACAATGAGCAGTTCTTC
>15|TRBD2|.|TRBV3-1/TRBV3-2|TRBJ2-1
CASSPSGLAHNEQFF
TGTGCCAGCAGCCCTTCGGGACTAGCCCACAATGAGCAGTTCTTC
>16|.|.|TRBV27|TRBJ1-4
CASSLQGQPYYEKLFF
TGTGCCAGCAGTTTACAGGGTCAACCTTATTACGAAAAACTGTTTTTT
>17|TRBD1|many|TRBV5-1|TRBJ2-1
CASSPHDRQGGGFEQFF
TGCGCCAGCAGCCCTCATGATAGACAGGGGGGCGGTTTTGAGCAGTTCTTC
>14|TRBD1|.|TRBV27|TRBJ1-5
CASSLDRDNQPQHF
TGTGCCAGCAGTTTAGACAGGGACAATCAGCCCCAGCATTTT
>13|.|few|TRBV19|TRBJ1-1
CASSTLSGTEAFF
TGTGCCAGTAGTACGTTAAGCGGCACTGAAGCTTTCTTT
>18|TRBD2|.|TRBV11-2|TRBJ2-1
CASSLGWFGGGSYNEQFF
TGTGCCAGCAGCTTAGGTTGGTTTGGGGGAGGGTCTTACAATGAGCAGTTCTTC
>13|.|few|TRBV11-2|TRBJ1-5
CASSSQGGQPQHF
TGTGCCAGCAGCTCCCAGGGAGGTCAGCCCCAGCATTTT
>13|.|.|TRBV7-2|TRBJ2-5
CATARATQETQYF
TGTGCCACCGCCCGAGCGACCCAAGAGACCCAGTACTTC
>15|TRBD2|.|TRBV7-2|TRBJ2-4
CASSENGAGVGIQYF
TGTGCCAGCAGCGAGAACGGGGCGGGAGTAGGCATTCAGTACTTC
>16|TRBD1|once|TRBV28|TRBJ2-5
CASSLMDRGAGETQYF
TGTGCCAGCAGTCTAATGGACAGGGGTGCAGGGGAGACCCAGTACTTC
>16|.|.|TRBV24-1|TRBJ2-1
CATSDPRGSGDNEQFF
TGTGCCACCAGTGACCCCCGAGGTAGCGGAGACAATGAGCAGTTCTTC
>12|.|.|TRBV19|TRBJ1-1
CASSIDRGEAFF
TGTGCCAGTAGTATAGATCGCGGTGAAGCTTTCTTT
>17|TRBD2|once|TRBV10-1|TRBJ2-5
CASSESSASGMGETQYF
TGCGCCAGCAGTGAGTCCTCCGCTAGCGGGATGGGGGAGACCCAGTACTTC
>17|.|.|TRBV7-9|TRBJ1-3
CASTVYRTALTGNTIYF
TGTGCCAGCACCGTTTACAGGACAGCCTTAACAGGAAACACCATATATTTT
>15|TRBD1|.|TRBV9|TRBJ1-2
CASSVDGTGVYGYTF
TGTGCCAGCAGCGTAGATGGGACAGGGGTCTATGGCTACACCTTC
>16|TRBD2|once|TRBV4-1|TRBJ2-5
CASSQKMAGVQETQYF
TGCGCCAGCAGCCAAAAGATGGCGGGAGTCCAAGAGACCCAGTACTTC
>14|TRBD2|.|TRBV7-9|TRBJ2-5
CASSLISGGETQYF
TGTGCCAGCAGCTTAATTTCGGGGGGAGAGACCCAGTACTTC
>16|TRBD1|.|TRBV19|TRBJ1-1
CASSMPRDRANTEAFF
TGTGCCAGTAGTATGCCCCGGGACAGGGCGAACACTGAAGCTTTCTTT
>18|.|.|TRBV23-1|TRBJ2-1
CASTQRRQSMSSYNEQFF
TGCGCCAGCACCCAAAGACGACAGAGTATGAGCTCCTACAATGAGCAGTTCTTC
>16|.|.|TRBV9|TRBJ1-1
CASSSGIGPSNTEAFF
TGTGCCAGCAGCAGCGGGATAGGCCCCTCGAACACTGAAGCTTTCTTT
>15|TRBD1|once|TRBV15|TRBJ1-2
CATSRSSTGGFGYTF
TGTGCCACCAGCAGATCCTCGACAGGGGGCTTTGGCTACACCTTC
>15|.|.|TRBV7-8|TRBJ1-2
CASSLNREQGPGYTF
TGTGCCAGCAGCTTAAATCGCGAACAGGGTCCGGGCTACACCTTC
>15|.|.|TRBV28|TRBJ2-1
CASSYRVSSYNEQFF
TGTGCCAGCAGTTACAGGGTCAGCTCCTACAATGAGCAGTTCTTC
>17|.|few|TRBV24-1|TRBJ2-1
CATSDSSQGGYYNEQFF
TGTGCCACCAGTGATTCTAGCCAGGGGGGATATTACAATGAGCAGTTCTTC
>16|TRBD2|.|TRBV13|TRBJ2-2
CASSFGGGPNTGELFF
TGTGCCAGCAGCTTCGGGGGAGGGCCTAACACCGGGGAGCTGTTTTTT
>15|.|.|TRBV11-3|TRBJ1-1
CASSYHLGGGTEAFF
TGTGCCAGCAGCTACCACCTGGGGGGAGGCACTGAAGCTTTCTTT
>15|TRBD2|.|TRBV3-1/TRBV3-2|TRBJ2-1
CASRLLAGSYNEQFF
TGTGCCAGCAGATTACTAGCGGGCTCCTACAATGAGCAGTTCTTC
>15|TRBD1|.|TRBV24-1|TRBJ2-2
CATSDPRTGDGELFF
TGTGCCACCAGTGACCCCCGAACAGGGGACGGGGAGCTGTTTTTT
>15|TRBD1|.|TRBV27|TRBJ1-4
CASSPGQGVWEKLFF
TGTGCCAGCAGCCCGGGACAGGGGGTTTGGGAAAAACTGTTTTTT
>14|.|once|TRBV9|TRBJ1-1
CASSVGAMNTEAFF
TGTGCCAGCAGCGTGGGCGCCATGAACACTGAAGCTTTCTTT
>14|.|.|TRBV7-8|TRBJ1-3
CASSLVGSGNTIYF
TGTGCCAGCAGCTTAGTCGGGTCAGGAAACACCATATATTTT
>15|.|.|TRBV3-1/TRBV3-2|TRBJ1-2
CASSSRGGASHGYTF
TGTGCCAGCAGCTCCCGGGGGGGGGCAAGCCATGGCTACACCTTC
>13|.|once|TRBV7-2|TRBJ2-3
CASSFSYTDTQYF
TGTGCCAGCAGCTTTAGTTACACAGATACGCAGTATTTT
>19|TRBD2|.|TRBV27|TRBJ2-1
CASSLTSGFGISGYNEQFF
TGTGCCAGCAGTCTCACTAGCGGGTTCGGGATTTCTGGGTACAATGAGCAGTTCTTC